This T cell receptor beta chain was recorded in a study of shared clonotypes between healthy human individuals. Study information: Used for every donor were three CD4 naive, three CD4 memory, two CD8 naive and one CD8 memory plate. The study's findings and limits: Relative to clonotypes present in all four donors, those not shared had lower generation probabilities.

Remarks on this clone: The antigen remains undetermined.

Cells designated naive CD8 were CD45RO-negative and were positively selected for CCR7, with terminally differentiated effector memory CD45RA+ cells excluded. Germline CDR1 is MNHEY and CDR2 is SMNVEV (reference sequence). The CDR3 sequence is 14 residues long. V shed 5 bases, J shed 5 bases, and the junction held 8 bases outside the gene matches. Several immunoSEQ 96-well plates shared each subset's DNA, each plate a replicate. Profiling relied on immunoSEQ multiplex PCR, and the TCRdb table lists in-frame clones only, not all of them. Of around 550,000 clones in the sample, 95% were seen once. The origin of this receptor is a woman aged 25 to 39 in good health. The sequenced sample consisted of naive CD8+ T cells sorted from blood. The chain recombines TRBV27 with TRBJ2-7, with TRBD1 matching over 8 bases. As DNA, the CDR3 is TGTGCCAGCAGTCACGGACAGGGATCCAACGAGCAGTACTTC. Its translation: CASSHGQGSNEQYF.